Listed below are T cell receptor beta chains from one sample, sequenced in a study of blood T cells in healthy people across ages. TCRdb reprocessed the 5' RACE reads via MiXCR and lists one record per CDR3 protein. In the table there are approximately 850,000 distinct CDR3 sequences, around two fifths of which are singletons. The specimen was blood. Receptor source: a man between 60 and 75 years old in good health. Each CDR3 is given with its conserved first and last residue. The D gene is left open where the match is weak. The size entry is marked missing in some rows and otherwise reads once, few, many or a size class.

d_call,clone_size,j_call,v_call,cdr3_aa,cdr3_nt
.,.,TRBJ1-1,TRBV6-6,CASSYQDTGAEAFF,TGTGCCAGCAGTTACCAGGACACCGGCGCTGAAGCTTTCTTT
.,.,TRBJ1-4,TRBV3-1,CASSPRQTQGEKLFF,TGTGCCAGCAGTCCCCGGCAGACTCAGGGGGAAAAACTGTTTTTT
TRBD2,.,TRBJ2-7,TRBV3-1,CASSPRGLENEQYF,TGTGCCAGCAGCCCGCGGGGACTAGAGAATGAGCAGTACTTC
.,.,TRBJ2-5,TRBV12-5,CASASSWSHEQYF,TGTGCTAGTGCCTCGTCGTGGAGCCATGAGCAGTACTTC
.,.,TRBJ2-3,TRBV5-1,CASSLGAGRVGDTQYF,TGCGCCAGCAGCCTGGGAGCAGGCAGGGTGGGAGATACGCAGTATTTT
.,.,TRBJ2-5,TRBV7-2,CASSPDGGRRETQYF,TGTGCCAGCAGCCCCGATGGGGGGAGGCGAGAGACCCAGTACTTC
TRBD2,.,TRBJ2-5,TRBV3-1,CASSQDASGARKTQYF,TGTGCCAGCAGCCAAGATGCTAGCGGGGCTAGGAAGACCCAGTACTTC
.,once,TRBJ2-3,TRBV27,CASSDGLTDTQYF,TGTGCCAGCAGTGACGGACTCACAGATACGCAGTATTTT
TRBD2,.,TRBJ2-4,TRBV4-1,CASSQEPGLAKNTQYF,TGCGCCAGCAGCCAAGAACCGGGACTAGCAAAAAACACTCAGTACTTC
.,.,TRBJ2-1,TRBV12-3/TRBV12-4,CASSIGQIDEQFF,TGTGCCAGCAGCATCGGGCAGATCGATGAGCAGTTCTTC
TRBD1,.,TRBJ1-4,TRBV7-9,CVSSPGQGSEKLFF,TGTGTCAGCAGCCCCGGACAGGGGTCTGAAAAACTGTTTTTT
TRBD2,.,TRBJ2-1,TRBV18,CASSPDRGGRINEQFF,TGTGCCAGCTCACCCGACCGGGGGGGCCGGATCAATGAGCAGTTCTTC
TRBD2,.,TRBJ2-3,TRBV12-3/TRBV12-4,CASSGLAAFTDTQYF,TGTGCCAGCAGTGGACTAGCGGCCTTTACAGATACGCAGTATTTT
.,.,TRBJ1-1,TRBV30,CAWSIGGNTEAFF,TGTGCCTGGAGTATAGGGGGGAACACTGAAGCTTTCTTT
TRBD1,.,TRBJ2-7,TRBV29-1,CSVGGGTGGRVYEQYF,TGCAGCGTCGGTGGGGGGACAGGGGGTAGAGTCTACGAGCAGTACTTC
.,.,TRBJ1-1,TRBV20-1,CSAKTGNTEAFF,TGCAGTGCTAAAACAGGGAACACTGAAGCTTTCTTT
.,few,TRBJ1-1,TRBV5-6,CASSLGGGTRYTEAFF,TGTGCCAGCAGCTTGGGGGGTGGGACAAGGTACACTGAAGCTTTCTTT
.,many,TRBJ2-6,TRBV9,CASREGSGANVLTF,TGTGCCAGCAGAGAGGGATCTGGGGCCAACGTCCTGACTTTC
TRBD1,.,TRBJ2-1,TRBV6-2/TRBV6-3,CVSGRTGWDEQFF,TGTGTCAGCGGCCGGACAGGGTGGGATGAGCAGTTCTTC
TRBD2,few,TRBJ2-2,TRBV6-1,CASSKGASGDTGELFF,TGTGCCAGCAGTAAAGGCGCTAGCGGGGACACCGGGGAGCTGTTTTTT
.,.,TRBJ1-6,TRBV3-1,CASTNGENYNSPLHF,TGTGCCAGCACCAACGGGGAAAACTATAATTCACCCCTCCACTTT
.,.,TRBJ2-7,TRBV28,CVSSKTGTPTYEQYF,TGTGTCAGCAGTAAAACCGGGACACCCACCTACGAGCAGTACTTC
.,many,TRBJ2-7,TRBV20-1,CSGGGHTSYEQYF,TGCAGTGGTGGGGGACACACATCCTACGAGCAGTACTTC
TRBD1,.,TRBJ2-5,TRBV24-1,CATSDQGQKQETQYF,TGTGCCACCAGTGACCAGGGACAGAAGCAAGAGACCCAGTACTTC
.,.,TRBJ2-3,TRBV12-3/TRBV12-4,CASSHTSEGGTDTQYF,TGTGCCAGCAGCCATACTAGCGAGGGGGGCACAGATACGCAGTATTTT
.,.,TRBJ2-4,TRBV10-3,CAINGTPLAKNIQYF,TGTGCCATCAATGGGACTCCCTTAGCCAAAAACATTCAGTACTTC
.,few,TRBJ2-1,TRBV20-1,CSASLKGGSYNEQFF,TGCAGTGCTAGCCTGAAGGGGGGGTCCTACAATGAGCAGTTCTTC
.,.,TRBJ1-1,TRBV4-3,CASSQEARLLPNTEAFF,TGCGCCAGCAGCCAAGAAGCGCGACTGCTCCCTAACACTGAAGCTTTCTTT
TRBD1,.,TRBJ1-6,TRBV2,CASSETGGRGPRDSPLHF,TGTGCCAGCAGTGAAACCGGTGGAAGGGGGCCGAGGGATTCACCCCTCCACTTT
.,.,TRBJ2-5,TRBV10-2,CASSTSPAFDQETQYF,TGCGCCAGCAGTACCAGCCCGGCGTTTGACCAAGAGACCCAGTACTTC
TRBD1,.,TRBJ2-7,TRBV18,CASSQGQGGTAYEQYF,TGTGCCAGCTCACAGGGACAGGGCGGTACGGCCTACGAGCAGTACTTC
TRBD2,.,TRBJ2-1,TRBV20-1,CSARDSLAGSYNEQFF,TGCAGTGCTAGAGATAGTCTAGCGGGGTCTTACAATGAGCAGTTCTTC
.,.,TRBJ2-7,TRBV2,CASRAPAYEQYF,TGTGCCAGCAGGGCTCCCGCCTACGAGCAGTACTTC
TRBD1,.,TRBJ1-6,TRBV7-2,CASSLEGAGGYNSPLHF,TGTGCCAGCAGCTTAGAGGGGGCAGGAGGCTATAATTCACCCCTCCACTTT
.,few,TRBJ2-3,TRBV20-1,CSASHTGTDTQYF,TGCAGTGCTAGCCACACAGGCACAGATACGCAGTATTTT
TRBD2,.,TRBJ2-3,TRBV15,CATSTLDVSGGHTDTQYF,TGTGCCACCAGCACCCTAGACGTTTCGGGAGGCCACACAGATACGCAGTATTTT
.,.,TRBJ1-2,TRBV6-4,CASSDCGYTF,TGTGCCAGCAGTGACTGTGGCTACACCTTC
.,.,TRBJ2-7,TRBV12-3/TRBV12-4,CASSFAGQLENAYEQYF,TGTGCCAGCAGTTTTGCCGGACAGTTAGAAAATGCTTACGAGCAGTACTTC
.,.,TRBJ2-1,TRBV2,CASRYQDEQFF,TGTGCCAGCAGATATCAGGATGAGCAGTTCTTC
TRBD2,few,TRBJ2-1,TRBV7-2,CASSTASGVSVNEQFF,TGTGCCAGCAGCACCGCTAGCGGGGTCTCGGTCAATGAGCAGTTCTTC